This entry is about one TCR beta chain. Its antigen remains unknown. With random hexamers, reverse transcription was performed on about 0.45 to 1 ug of RNA. The TCR beta CDR3 was amplified by immunoSEQ multiplex PCR across 54 Vbeta, 13 Jbeta. MiXCR, run by TCRdb on the immunoSEQ multiplex PCR reads, gives a single entry per CDR3 protein. This sample has 150,000 to 200,000 distinct CDR3 sequences, with approximately 95% found just once. These data come from a study of CD8 T cells in Susac syndrome. Germline V CDR1 and CDR2: SGHVS, FQNEAQ. J was trimmed by 2 bases and V by 5 bases; bases with no gene match: 4. This CDR3 is built from 14 residues. Study-level results: The study conceded that relatively few individuals underwent its TCR sequencing and HLA analysis.

The rearrangement links TRBV7-8 to TRBJ2-3, with 7 bases identical to TRBD1. Material for sequencing was CD8+ T cells from PBMCs. The TCR comes from a human donor with multiple sclerosis. The chain's CDR3 is CASSRTGPTDTQYF. CDR3 nucleotide sequence: TGTGCCAGCAGCCGGACAGGTCCCACAGATACGCAGTATTTT.